This TCR beta chain was sequenced in a study of T-cell memory formation after mild COVID-19. On the study more broadly: Largely donor-specific TCR clusters were found. Study observations and caveats: Prior to infection, memory already included some responding clones, suggesting cross-reactive memory joined. Day 15 to 85 contracting clones showed balanced CD4/CD8; day 15 to 37 expanders favored CD4+.

About this clonotype itself: Antigen unknown.

Constant-segment-primed 5'RACE gave TCR alpha and TCR beta cDNA libraries with sample barcodes and UMIs. MiXCR, applied by TCRdb to the 5' RACE reads, yields one record per CDR3 protein. This sample has 100,000 to 130,000 distinct CDR3 sequences, with roughly a sixth found just once. Trimming took 1 base from V and 6 from J, leaving 8 bases between them. The CDR3 runs 12 residues. The germline V gene encodes CDR1 SGHKS and CDR2 YYEKEE (reference sequence). The sample was PBMCs or a T cell subset sorted from them (not recorded which). This sequence was found in a man between 18 and 35 years old who had mild COVID-19 (a few samples of this study predate the infection). Cell type and time point are not known. The chain is built from TRBV5-5 and TRBJ2-7, with D possibly matching TRBD2 (6 bases). This CDR3 reads CASSLLGGEQYV. CDR3 coding DNA: TGTGCCAGCAGCTTGCTGGGGGGCGAGCAGTACGTC.